The 30 T cell receptor beta chains listed next were all sequenced from one sample in a study of blood T cell repertoires in COVID-19. The method was immunoSEQ multiplex PCR; TCRdb's version includes in-frame clones alone and lacks a portion of them. The sample has fewer than 35,000 clones, roughly 80% seen once. The sequenced material came from peripheral blood. Receptors were obtained from a man aged 80 or over with active or convalescent COVID-19.

The chain is built from TRBV2 and TRBJ2-5; D is perhaps TRBD2 (7 bases). The CDR3 extends over 15 amino acids. Per germline, CDR1 SNHLY and CDR2 FYNNEI. Between the trimmed V and J ends, which lost 6 bases and 1 base, there was a span of 15 bases. Here the CDR3 DNA reads TGTGCCAGCAGGGGGGGGCCAGGGCGCCAAGAGACCCAGTACTTC. Amino acid sequence: CASRGGPGRQETQYF.

The rearrangement links TRBV5-1 to TRBJ2-2; TRBD1 matches 7 bases. Germline values: CDR1 SGHRS, CDR2 YFSETQ. The CDR3 sequence is 18 residues long. Trimming removed 4 bases from V and 2 bases from J; junction bases left unmatched: 14. The CDR3 region has the DNA TGCGCCAGCAGCGGGGGACAGAGCTATATTTCCAACACCGGGGAGCTGTTTTTT. It yields the protein CASSGGQSYISNTGELFF.

The chain uses TRBV18 and TRBJ2-7, with 7 nucleotides matching TRBD1. CDR1 is KGHSH and CDR2 is LQKENI in the germline V gene. This CDR3 spans 13 amino acids. The ends lost 5 bases at V and 5 bases at J; junction bases unmatched: 6. The CDR3 protein is CASSVTGRNEQYF. CDR3 nucleotide sequence: TGTGCCAGCTCAGTGACAGGGAGAAACGAGCAGTACTTC. Supplemented by reference TRBV18 and TRBJ2-7, the full variable domain reads NAGVMQNPRHLVRRRGQEARLRCSPMKGHSHVYWYRQLPEEGLKFMVYLQKENIIDESGMPKERFSAEFPKEGPSILRIQQVVRGDSAAYFCASSVTGRNEQYFGPGTRLTVT.

The CDR3 protein is CATSASLAGNEQFF. The CDR3 DNA sequence: TGTGCCACCAGCGCCTCTCTGGCGGGCAATGAGCAGTTCTTC. The chain links TRBV15 to TRBJ2-1; the D gene is possibly TRBD2 (5 bases). This CDR3 has 14 amino acids. Germline assignment: CDR1 LNHNV and CDR2 YYDKDF (reference sequence). With 5 bases removed from V and 6 bases from J, the gap between germline ends came to 14 bases.

The CDR3 DNA reads as TGCGCCAGCAGCCAAGAGGTAGCGGGAGGGGCAGATACGCAGTATTTT. Its protein is CASSQEVAGGADTQYF. The chain links TRBV4-1 to TRBJ2-3; TRBD2 matches at 11 bases. Germline CDR1 MGHRA, CDR2 YSYEKL. CDR3 size: 16 residues. V lost 0 bases to trimming and J lost 4 bases; unmatched junction nucleotides: 3.

The chain carries TRBV2 and TRBJ1-1, with D unclear. V lost 6 bases and J 11 bases, leaving 22 bases between the germline ends. The germline V gene has CDR1 SNHLY and CDR2 FYNNEI. The CDR3 extends over 14 amino acids. The CDR3 region has the DNA TGTGCCAGCAGCCTTACGGAGACCTCTACCCCGGCTTTCTTT. Translated: CASSLTETSTPAFF.

The chain recombines TRBV7-2 with TRBJ2-3; no clear D gene. The CDR3 consists of 13 residues. Germline V CDR1 and CDR2: SGHTA, FQGNSA. The V end lost 0 bases, the J end lost 6 bases, and 7 bases lay between the germline ends. The CDR3 is CASSLAQADTQYF. In nucleotides, the CDR3 is TGTGCCAGCAGCTTAGCCCAGGCGGATACGCAGTATTTT.

This rearrangement joins TRBV7-8 to TRBJ2-7; TRBD2 aligns across 14 bases. The V gene's germline CDR1 is SGHVS and CDR2 FQNEAQ. J was trimmed by 4 bases and V by 5 bases; bases with no gene match: 1. There are 14 residues in the CDR3. The CDR3 protein is CASSGLAGGYEQYF. Here the CDR3 DNA reads TGTGCCAGCAGCGGACTAGCGGGGGGATACGAGCAGTACTTC. The full variable domain, with the rest looked up from reference TRBV7-8 and TRBJ2-7, is GAGVSQSPRYKVAKRGQDVALRCDPISGHVSLFWYQQALGQGPEFLTYFQNEAQLDKSGLPSDRFFAERPEGSVSTLKIQRTQQEDSAVYLCASSGLAGGYEQYFGPGTRLTVT.

This chain joins TRBV5-1 and TRBJ1-1, with 10 bases identical to TRBD1. After removal of 4 bases from V and 1 base from J, the junction contained 1 base not matched to a gene. Germline CDR1 is SGHRS and CDR2 is YFSETQ. The CDR3 is 14 residues long. CDR3: CASSGDRGNTEAFF. Written as DNA, the CDR3 is TGCGCCAGCAGCGGGGACAGGGGGAACACTGAAGCTTTCTTT.

The rearrangement links TRBV18 to TRBJ2-5; maybe TRBD1 (6 bases). V shed 1 base and J shed 3 bases, with 12 bases lying between them. There are 15 residues in the CDR3. The germline gives CDR1 KGHSH, CDR2 LQKENI. CDR3 sequence reads: CASSPQLQGEETQYF. The CDR3 coding sequence is TGTGCCAGCTCACCACAACTACAGGGAGAAGAGACCCAGTACTTC.

The DNA of the CDR3 is TGTGCCACCAGTGATTTCCGGAGTTTGACAGATACGCAGTATTTT. Translated: CATSDFRSLTDTQYF. The gene calls are TRBV24-1 and TRBJ2-3, with D hard to call. CDR1 is KGHDR, CDR2 SFDVKD, per germline. V shed 1 base and J shed 3 bases, with 10 bases lying between them. This CDR3 is 15 amino acids long.

J is TRBJ2-1 and V is TRBV7-2, with TRBD2 matching 10 bases. This CDR3 is built from 15 residues. Germline V gene data show CDR1 as SGHTA and CDR2 as FQGNSA. Germline trimming cut 2 bases from V and 10 bases from J; bases unmatched to any gene: 8. DNA of the CDR3: TGTGCCAGCAGCTTAACTAGCGGGAAGGGAGGAGAGCAGTTCTTC. This gives the protein CASSLTSGKGGEQFF.

J is TRBJ2-3 and V is TRBV13, with 9 bases aligning to TRBD2. Trimming took 5 bases from V and 4 from J; bases not matched to a gene: 16. Germline V gene data show CDR1 as PRHDT and CDR2 as FYEKMQ (reference sequence). This CDR3 contains 18 residues. CDR3 bases: TGTGCCAGCAGCACCTGGCGGACTAGCGCCAGAAAAGCAGATACGCAGTATTTT. It is translated as CASSTWRTSARKADTQYF. Based on the CDR3 plus reference TRBV13 and TRBJ2-3, the full variable domain is AAGVIQSPRHLIKEKRETATLKCYPIPRHDTVYWYQQGPGQDPQFLISFYEKMQSDKGSIPDRFSAQQFSDYHSELNMSSLELGDSALYFCASSTWRTSARKADTQYFGPGTRLTVL.

The chain recombines TRBV19 with TRBJ2-7, with TRBD2 identical over 7 bases. CDR1 is LNHDA, CDR2 SQIVND, per germline (reference sequence). The junction had 7 bases not matched to a gene; V was cut back by 9 bases and J by 5 bases. The CDR3 length is 12 residues. CDR3 sequence reads: CASGTTKHEQYF. In DNA, the CDR3 is TGTGCCAGCGGGACTACTAAGCACGAGCAGTACTTC.

In its sample, this clone is medium-sized (0.01 to 0.1%). The chain employs TRBV21-1 and TRBJ2-1; TRBD1, the table's D call, lacks a check against the DNA. TRBV21-1 is tagged as a pseudogene. The CDR3 has 16 residues. The CDR3 loop is CASPLGQTSSYNEQFF. CDR3 coding DNA: TGTGCCAGCCCCCTGGGGCAGACGAGCTCCTACAATGAGCAGTTCTTC.

The chain couples TRBV28 to TRBJ1-1, with TRBD1 identical over 8 bases. CDR1 MDHEN and CDR2 SYDVKM come from the germline V gene. The CDR3 runs 15 residues. V lost 3 bases, J lost 2 bases, and 5 bases stayed unmatched. CDR3 sequence reads: CASSFQDRDNTEAFF. The CDR3 nucleotides read TGTGCCAGCAGTTTTCAGGACAGGGACAACACTGAAGCTTTCTTT.

The chain carries TRBV7-2 and TRBJ2-3; D is undetermined. This CDR3 region has 13 residues. V dropped 5 bases and J dropped 2 bases, with 8 bases sitting between them. Germline assignment: CDR1 SGHTA and CDR2 FQGNSA. In DNA form, the CDR3 reads TGTGCCAGCAGCCCTTCTAACACAGATACGCAGTATTTT. This translates into CASSPSNTDTQYF. Based on the CDR3 plus reference TRBV7-2 and TRBJ2-3, the full variable domain is GAGVSQSPSNKVTEKGKDVELRCDPISGHTALYWYRQSLGQGLEFLIYFQGNSAPDKSGLPSDRFSAERTGGSVSTLTIQRTQQEDSAVYLCASSPSNTDTQYFGPGTRLTVL.

V and J are TRBV5-6 and TRBJ2-3; TRBD1 might be the D (6 bases). This CDR3 has 15 amino acids. Trimming left V 4 bases short and J 7 bases short, with 19 bases between. Germline assignment: CDR1 SGHDT and CDR2 YYEEEE. The DNA of the CDR3 is TGTGCCAGCAGCCCCAGGGGCCTCGGGGCAAATACGCAGTATTTT. Translation: CASSPRGLGANTQYF.

The V gene is TRBV15, the J gene TRBJ2-6; TRBD2 agrees at 7 bases. Germline assignment: CDR1 LNHNV and CDR2 YYDKDF (reference sequence). After removal of 8 bases from V and 0 bases from J, the junction contained 7 bases not matched to a gene. The CDR3 loop spans 16 amino acids. The CDR3 DNA sequence: TGTGCCACCGAAAGGGGAGGGGCCTCTGGGGCCAACGTCCTGACTTTC. Protein: CATERGGASGANVLTF. The variable domain in full, with the rest retrieved from reference TRBV15 and TRBJ2-6, is DAMVIQNPRYQVTQFGKPVTLSCSQTLNHNVMYWYQQKSSQAPKLLFHYYDKDFNNEADTPDNFQSRRPNTSFCFLDIRSPGLGDTAMYLCATERGGASGANVLTFGAGSRLTVL.

This clone was recorded only once. V is TRBV25-1 and J is TRBJ2-5; D may be TRBD1 (6 bases). The CDR3 sequence is 14 residues long. Germline assignment: CDR1 MGHDK and CDR2 SYGVNS. V was clipped by 4 bases and J by 5 bases, with 14 bases between them. The DNA for the CDR3 is TGTGCCAGCAGTGGTTCGACAGGCTCCGAGACCCAGTACTTC. Protein sequence: CASSGSTGSETQYF. Full variable domain (outside the CDR3, taken from reference TRBV25-1 and TRBJ2-5): EADIYQTPRYLVIGTGKKITLECSQTMGHDKMYWYQQDPGMELHLIHYSYGVNSTEKGDLSSESTVSRIRTEHFPLTLESARPSHTSQYLCASSGSTGSETQYFGPGTRLLVL.

A word on this clone: Mismatch with germline at one junction end may stem from a read error. The rearrangement links TRBV7-7 to TRBJ2-2; D is possibly TRBD1 (6 bases). CDR1 is SSHAT and CDR2 is FNYEAQ in the germline V gene (reference sequence). This CDR3 is 16 amino acids long. CDR3 in amino acids: CASSPVQGLVTGELFF. The CDR3 DNA sequence: TGTGCTAGCAGCCCCGTTCAGGGGCTAGTCACCGGGGAGCTGTTTTTT.

This chain's CDR3 is CASSLDAGEAFF. CDR3 DNA: TGTGCCAGCAGCTTGGATGCAGGGGAAGCTTTCTTT. The genes are TRBV5-4 and TRBJ1-1; D possibly corresponds to TRBD1 (5 bases). V was trimmed by 0 bases and J by 8 bases, leaving 8 bases between them. CDR3 length: 12 amino acids. Germline V gene data show CDR1 as SGHNT and CDR2 as YYREEE (reference sequence).

Written as DNA, the CDR3 is TGTGCCAGCAGCTTAGCGGGACACCGCTACGAGCAGTACTTC. It specifies CASSLAGHRYEQYF. V is TRBV7-8 and J is TRBJ2-7; D perhaps matches TRBD1 (6 bases). CDR1 and CDR2 from the germline V gene are SGHVS and FQNEAQ. The V end was cut by 0 bases, the J end by 3 bases, with 9 bases between. The CDR3 contains 14 residues.

The chain employs TRBV28 and TRBJ2-1; 12 bases fit TRBD2. The CDR3 consists of 16 residues. Per the germline V gene, CDR1 is MDHEN and CDR2 is SYDVKM. The junction had 8 bases not matched to a gene; V was cut back by 3 bases and J by 8 bases. The CDR3 protein is CASSFWTSGTSDEQFF. The CDR3 region has the DNA TGTGCCAGCAGTTTTTGGACTAGCGGGACTTCGGATGAGCAGTTCTTC.

The chain combines TRBV6-6 with TRBJ2-3, with TRBD1 identical over 7 bases. This CDR3 is 13 amino acids long. Per the germline V gene, CDR1 is MNHNY and CDR2 is SVGAGI (reference sequence). The J segment lost 4 bases and the V segment lost 5 bases, leaving 3 bases of the junction unmatched. CDR3 DNA: TGTGCCAGCAGTATCCAGGGGGCAGATACGCAGTATTTT. It is translated as CASSIQGADTQYF.

This clone was detected only a few times. This chain uses TRBV10-2 with TRBJ1-3, with 7 bases matching TRBD1. This CDR3 contains 14 residues. V shed 9 bases and J 0 bases; nucleotides not matched to a gene: 5. Germline V gene data show CDR1 as WSHSY and CDR2 as SAAADI. CDR3 in amino acids: CASTGDSSGNTIYF. In DNA form, the CDR3 reads TGCGCCAGTACCGGGGACAGCTCTGGAAACACCATATATTTT.

This clone was observed a handful of times. Because the CDR3's place on the DNA is in doubt, the DNA is left out and the CDR3 is given as listed by TCRdb. This chain links TRBV21-1 with TRBJ2-1; TRBD1 is the table's D call, not checked against the DNA. TRBV21-1 counts as a pseudogene. The CDR3 is 17 residues long, ends included. Here the CDR3 reads CASSKVGGGTGANEQFF.

This clone appeared a few times. The DNA for the CDR3 is TGTGCCAGCAGACTACAGGGGGTCGGGGAGCAGTACTTC. Residues: CASRLQGVGEQYF. V and J are TRBV6-6 and TRBJ2-7; TRBD1 matches 8 bases. Germline assignment: CDR1 MNHNY and CDR2 SVGAGI (reference sequence). CDR3 length: 13 residues. V gave up 6 bases and J gave up 7 bases; unmatched junction bases: 8.

The gene calls are TRBV2 and TRBJ1-2; unclear D gene. This CDR3 comprises 13 residues. From germline, CDR1 is SNHLY and CDR2 FYNNEI. Trimming took 1 base from V and 5 from J, leaving 8 bases between them. CDR3 region: CASSEGAGYGYTF. The CDR3 coding sequence is TGTGCCAGCAGTGAAGGGGCGGGGTATGGCTACACCTTC.

This clone has a handful of counts. The V and J genes are TRBV27 and TRBJ2-7; 7 nucleotides align to TRBD1. CDR3 size: 14 residues. Germline assignment: CDR1 MNHEY and CDR2 SMNVEV (reference sequence). The junction had 6 bases not matched to a gene; V was cut back by 5 bases and J by 2 bases. This CDR3 is CASSPGQEAYEQYF. As DNA, the CDR3 is TGTGCCAGCAGTCCAGGACAGGAAGCCTACGAGCAGTACTTC.